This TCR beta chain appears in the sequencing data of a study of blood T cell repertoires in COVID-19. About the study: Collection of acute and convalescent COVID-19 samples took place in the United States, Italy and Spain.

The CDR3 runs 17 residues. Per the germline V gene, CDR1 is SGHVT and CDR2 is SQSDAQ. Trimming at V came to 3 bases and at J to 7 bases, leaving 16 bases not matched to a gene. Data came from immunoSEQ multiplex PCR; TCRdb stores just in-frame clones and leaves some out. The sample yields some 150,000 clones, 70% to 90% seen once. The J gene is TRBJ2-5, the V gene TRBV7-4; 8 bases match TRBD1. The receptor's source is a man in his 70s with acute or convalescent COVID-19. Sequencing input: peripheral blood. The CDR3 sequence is CASSFRDRMGPRWTQYF. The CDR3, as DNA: TGTGCCAGCAGCTTCCGGGACAGGATGGGACCAAGATGGACCCAGTACTTC.